The 13 T cell receptor beta chains below all came from one sample that was sequenced in a study of shared clonotypes between healthy human individuals. Profiling relied on immunoSEQ multiplex PCR, and the TCRdb table lists in-frame clones only, not all of them. This table holds around 2,000,000 clones, around 95% found once. The sequencing input was naive CD4+ T cells sorted from blood. The subset is: CD45RA+ positively selected. Receptors originate from a man aged 18 to 30 in good health.

The count of this clone is one. The genes are TRBV4-1 and TRBJ2-7; 9 nucleotides match TRBD1. Germline CDR1 MGHRA, CDR2 YSYEKL. CDR3 length equals 15 residues. The V gene end was trimmed by 2 bases and the J gene end by 2 bases; junction bases not matched to a gene: 4. The CDR3 loop is CASSQRTGVAYEQYF. The DNA for the CDR3 is TGCGCCAGCAGCCAACGGACAGGGGTGGCCTACGAGCAGTACTTC.

The V and J genes are TRBV6-6 and TRBJ2-7; TRBD1 is a possible D gene (5 bases). V lost 7 bases and J lost 0, with 10 bases in between. Germline V lookup: CDR1 MNHNY, CDR2 SVGAGI (reference sequence). This CDR3 comprises 13 residues. The CDR3 sequence: CASTTTVSYEQYF. The CDR3 DNA reads TGTGCCAGCACCACGACAGTCTCCTACGAGCAGTACTTC.

The V call is TRBV18, the J call TRBJ2-7; D gene unclear. The V end was cut by 6 bases, the J end by 7 bases, with 13 bases between. CDR1 KGHSH and CDR2 LQKENI come from the germline V gene. This CDR3 is 12 amino acids long. The CDR3 spells CASSLAGKEQYF. The DNA of the CDR3 is TGTGCCAGCTCGCTCGCCGGCAAGGAGCAGTACTTC.

Regarding this clone: Other DNA sequences from this sample encode an identical CDR3 as well. The chain carries TRBV18 and TRBJ1-1; D gene unclear. V gave up 3 bases and J gave up 1 base, with 6 bases separating them. CDR1 is KGHSH and CDR2 is LQKENI in the germline V gene. CDR3 length equals 13 residues. The CDR3 sequence is CASSPIPNTEAFF. Here the CDR3 DNA reads TGTGCCAGCTCACCTATCCCGAACACTGAAGCTTTCTTT.

A single count supports this clone. The chain couples TRBV4-3 to TRBJ2-3; the match to TRBD2 covers 9 bases. Germline loops: CDR1 LGHNA, CDR2 YSLEER. Trimming removed 0 bases from V and 3 bases from J; junction bases left unmatched: 10. This CDR3 is 18 amino acids long. The CDR3 region has the DNA TGCGCCAGCAGCCAAGATGGGGCGGGAGGGCCCTCAACAGATACGCAGTATTTT. This gives the protein CASSQDGAGGPSTDTQYF.

The chain carries TRBV5-4 and TRBJ1-6; D gene ambiguous. The CDR3 runs to 14 residues. Germline assignment: CDR1 SGHNT and CDR2 YYREEE (reference sequence). Trimming removed 3 bases at V and 11 bases at J, with 15 bases between. The CDR3 loop reads CASSSSSTPAPLHF. In DNA, the CDR3 is TGTGCCAGCAGCTCCTCCTCTACACCAGCACCCCTCCACTTT.

The chain links TRBV19 to TRBJ2-7, with 11 bases fitting TRBD1. The V gene's germline CDR1 is LNHDA and CDR2 SQIVND (reference sequence). With V trimmed by 4 bases and J by 4 bases, 3 bases remained unmatched. This CDR3 comprises 14 residues. The CDR3 coding sequence is TGTGCCAGTAGTACCGGGACAGGGGGTTACGAGCAGTACTTC. Its translation is CASSTGTGGYEQYF. The variable domain in full, with the rest retrieved from reference TRBV19 and TRBJ2-7, is DGGITQSPKYLFRKEGQNVTLSCEQNLNHDAMYWYRQDPGQGLRLIYYSQIVNDFQKGDIAEGYSVSREKKESFPLTVTSAQKNPTAFYLCASSTGTGGYEQYFGPGTRLTVT.

This clone was seen only once. The chain is built from TRBV19 and TRBJ2-2; 7 positions agree with TRBD2. CDR3 length: 16 residues. CDR1 is LNHDA, CDR2 SQIVND, per germline (reference sequence). With V trimmed by 4 bases and J by 1 base, 6 bases remained unmatched. CDR3 nucleotide sequence: TGTGCCAGTAGTAAACGAGCGGGGCAGAACACCGGGGAGCTGTTTTTT. It yields the protein CASSKRAGQNTGELFF.

V usage is TRBV10-3 and J usage is TRBJ1-2; the D gene is possibly TRBD1 (5 bases). Trimming pared 4 bases from V and 8 bases from J, leaving 14 bases between. The CDR3 sequence is 13 residues long. From germline, CDR1 is ENHRY and CDR2 SYGVKD. CDR3 protein: CAISAGPRRGYTF. CDR3 in DNA: TGTGCCATCAGTGCGGGGCCGCGGCGGGGCTACACCTTC.

The V gene is TRBV28, the J gene TRBJ1-6; tentative D call: TRBD1 (5 bases). The ends were cut back, 5 bases at V and 1 base at J, with 12 bases in the middle. The germline CDR1 and CDR2 sequences are MDHEN and SYDVKM. This CDR3 region has 16 residues. The CDR3 region is CASSPRRGSYNSPLHF. CDR3 DNA: TGTGCCAGCAGTCCCCGCCGGGGGTCCTATAATTCACCCCTCCACTTT.

This sequence joins TRBV7-2 and TRBJ2-1; tentatively, D is TRBD1 or TRBD2 (5 bases each). This CDR3 region has 15 residues. Trimming removed 2 bases from V and 6 bases from J, with 14 bases in between. Per the germline V gene, CDR1 is SGHTA and CDR2 is FQGNSA. The CDR3 nucleotides are TGTGCCAGCAGCTTACAGGGAGTTGGAGCCAATGAGCAGTTCTTC. Translating it yields CASSLQGVGANEQFF.

The chain carries TRBV7-9 and TRBJ2-3; tentatively, D is TRBD1 (5 bases). The CDR3 length is 17 residues. Per germline, CDR1 SEHNR and CDR2 FQNEAQ (reference sequence). The V and J ends lost 5 bases and 3 bases respectively, with 21 bases between them. DNA of the CDR3: TGTGCCAGCAGCCCGTTAGGGGTTGGGGATCCGACAGATACGCAGTATTTT. It yields the protein CASSPLGVGDPTDTQYF. Full variable domain (rest looked up from reference TRBV7-9 and TRBJ2-3): DTGVSQNPRHKITKRGQNVTFRCDPISEHNRLYWYRQTLGQGPEFLTYFQNEAQLEKSRLLSDRFSAERPKGSFSTLEIQRTEQGDSAMYLCASSPLGVGDPTDTQYFGPGTRLTVL.

This chain links TRBV6-5 with TRBJ2-5; 11 bases align to TRBD2. The CDR3 is 14 residues long. Trimming took 10 bases from V and 6 from J; bases not matched to a gene: 10. Looked up from germline, CDR1 is MNHEY and CDR2 is SVGAGI. CDR3 amino acids: CATLNLAGGQTQYF. In nucleotides, the CDR3 is TGTGCCACCCTAAATCTAGCGGGGGGCCAGACCCAGTACTTC.